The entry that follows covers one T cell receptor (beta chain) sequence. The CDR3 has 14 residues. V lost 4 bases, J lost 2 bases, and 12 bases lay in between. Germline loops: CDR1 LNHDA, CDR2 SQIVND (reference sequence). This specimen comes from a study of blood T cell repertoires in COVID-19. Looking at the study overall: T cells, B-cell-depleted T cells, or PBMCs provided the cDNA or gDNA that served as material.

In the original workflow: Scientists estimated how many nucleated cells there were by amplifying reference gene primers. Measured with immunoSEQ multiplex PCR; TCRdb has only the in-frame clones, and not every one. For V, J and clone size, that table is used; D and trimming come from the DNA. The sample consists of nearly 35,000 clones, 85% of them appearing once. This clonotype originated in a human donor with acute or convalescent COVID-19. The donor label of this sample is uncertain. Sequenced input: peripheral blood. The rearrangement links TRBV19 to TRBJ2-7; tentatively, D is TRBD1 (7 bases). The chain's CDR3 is CASSRGDSAYEQYF. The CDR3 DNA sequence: TGTGCCAGTAGTAGGGGGGACAGTGCCTACGAGCAGTACTTC.